The sequence of this TCR beta chain was determined in a study of cytomegalovirus exposure and HLA in healthy donors. The PCR ran on 60 Vbeta and 13 Jbeta primers. Authors' data handling: Unique TCR beta chains totaled about 78 million in a later count, with roughly 10 million of them shared. Clones were sequenced by immunoSEQ multiplex PCR, and TCRdb holds only the in-frame ones, with some missing. The DNA gave D and trimming, while V, J and clone size come from that table. The sample contains about 150,000 clones, roughly three quarters of which appear only once. This clone was observed a few times. The origin of this receptor is a woman between 40 and 50 years old in good health and CMV-seronegative. Input material: PBMCs.

The DNA of the CDR3 is TGTGCCAGCAGCTTACGAGTTTCTCGCACAGATACGCAGTATTTT. This encodes CASSLRVSRTDTQYF. J is TRBJ2-3 and V is TRBV7-2; D gene unclear. This CDR3 spans 15 amino acids. V was pared by 2 bases and J by 1 base, with 10 bases between. Germline V lookup: CDR1 SGHTA, CDR2 FQGNSA.